This T cell receptor (beta chain) was found in a study of blood T cell repertoires in COVID-19. On the study more broadly: Italy, Spain and the United States were the sources of the convalescent and acute COVID-19 samples. Sources were T cells, B-cell-depleted T cells, or PBMCs; the material itself was cDNA or gDNA.

The CDR3 extends over 14 amino acids. Germline assignment: CDR1 MNHEY and CDR2 SMNVEV (reference sequence). The ends were cut back, 6 bases at V and 8 bases at J, with 17 bases in the middle. Per the authors' pipeline: Cell counts per sample came from amplifying reference gene primers. This table comes from immunoSEQ multiplex PCR, and its TCRdb copy is limited to in-frame clones, with some not included. The V and J calls and the clone size are those of that table, but D and trimming were determined from the DNA. The table has 120,000 to 150,000 clones, more than 75% seen once. Sequencing used peripheral blood. This chain connects TRBV27 to TRBJ2-1; tentatively, D is TRBD2 (5 bases). The clonotype was recovered from a woman aged 80 or over with acute or convalescent COVID-19. The CDR3 sequence is CASSRGLLGDEQFF. Here the CDR3 DNA reads TGTGCCAGCAGCCGAGGACTCCTTGGGGATGAGCAGTTCTTC.